This T cell receptor (beta chain) was captured by sequencing in a study of blood T cell repertoires in COVID-19. Study-wide background: COVID-19 samples, acute and convalescent, were from the United States, Italy and Spain. The analysed material was cDNA or gDNA that came from T cells, B-cell-depleted T cells, or PBMCs.

CDR3 length equals 14 residues. Germline CDR1 is SGHTA and CDR2 is FQGNSA. Trimming took off 3 bases at V and 7 bases at J, with 13 bases between the two ends. This clone was detected a few times. Authors' methods: Nucleated cell counts were estimated from reference gene primer amplification. Profiled with immunoSEQ multiplex PCR; TCRdb holds only in-frame clones, not every one. The V and J calls and clone size come from that table; D and trimming were worked out from the DNA. The sample lists 85,000 to 100,000 clones; approximately 70% were seen once. The sequencing input was peripheral blood. This sequence was found in a woman aged 55-69 years in a cohort sampled during active or convalescent COVID-19. V gene TRBV7-2 combines with J gene TRBJ1-5; D unclear. The CDR3 DNA reads as TGTGCCAGCAGCTTTGGAGGGAATTACCAGCCCCAGCATTTT. This sequence encodes CASSFGGNYQPQHF. Based on the CDR3 plus reference TRBV7-2 and TRBJ1-5, the full variable domain is GAGVSQSPSNKVTEKGKDVELRCDPISGHTALYWYRQSLGQGLEFLIYFQGNSAPDKSGLPSDRFSAERTGGSVSTLTIQRTQQEDSAVYLCASSFGGNYQPQHFGDGTRLSIL.